This T cell receptor (beta chain) was retrieved from a study of beta chain features in type 1 diabetes. This CDR3 is 13 amino acids long. Germline-derived CDR1 and CDR2 are SQVTM and ANQGSEA. V was trimmed by 4 bases and J by 5 bases, leaving 15 bases between them. As for this clone: Its antigen is unidentified.

CD45RO/CCR7/CD25/CD127/CD95/CD27 staining was used to isolate CD4+ naive, central memory, regulatory and stem cell-like memory cells by sorting. Study observations and caveats: Patients with type 1 diabetes carried fewer insertions and had more deletions at their VDJ junctions. Whether TCRB rearrangement is influenced by HLA type went unresolved here. Whatever favoring of shorter templates PCR might show would apply equally to patients and controls.

Expressed TCRB transcripts got sequenced, as all isolated RNA was reverse transcribed. The protocol was immunoSEQ multiplex PCR, while the TCRdb copy is restricted to in-frame clones and leaves out a portion. The sample contains 200,000 to 250,000 clones, approximately 70% of which appear only once. The chain recombines TRBV29-1 with TRBJ2-7; TRBD2 might be the D (6 bases). The TCR sequence derives from a man aged 30 to 45 in good health. The sample consisted of naive CD4+ T cells from blood. In DNA, the CDR3 is TGCAGCGTTGCCCCGGGAGTCGGGAACGAGCAGTACTTC. The encoded protein is CSVAPGVGNEQYF.